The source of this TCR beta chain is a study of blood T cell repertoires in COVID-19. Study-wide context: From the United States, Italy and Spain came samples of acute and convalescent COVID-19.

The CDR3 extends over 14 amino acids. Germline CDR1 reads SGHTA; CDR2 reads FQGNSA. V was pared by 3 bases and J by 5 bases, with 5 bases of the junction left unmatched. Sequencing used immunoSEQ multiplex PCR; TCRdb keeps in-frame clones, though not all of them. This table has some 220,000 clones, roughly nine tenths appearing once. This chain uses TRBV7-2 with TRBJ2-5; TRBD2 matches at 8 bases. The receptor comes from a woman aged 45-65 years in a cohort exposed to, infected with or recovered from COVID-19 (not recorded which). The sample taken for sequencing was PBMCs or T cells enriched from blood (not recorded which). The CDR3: CASSFKAGVETQYF. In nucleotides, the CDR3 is TGTGCCAGCAGCTTCAAAGCGGGGGTGGAGACCCAGTACTTC.